This T cell receptor beta chain was documented in a study of CD8+CD57+ T cells in acquired aplastic anemia. Study at large: As sequenced from healthy donors, CD4+ cells averaged around 11 million reads.

CDR3 length: 13 residues. With 1 base removed from V and 12 bases from J, the gap between germline ends came to 15 bases. From germline, CDR1 is LGHDT and CDR2 YNNKEL (reference sequence). It was genomic DNA that served as the template for profiling TCR beta VDJ and CDR3. TCRdb passed the reads through MiXCR, listing each CDR3 protein once. The sample includes 65,000 to 85,000 distinct CDR3 sequences, 45% to 55% seen only once; the top ten take 6.5% to 9.5%. This chain uses TRBV3-1 with TRBJ1-2, with D perhaps TRBD1 (5 bases). The sequencing input was sorted CD4+, CD8+, or CD8+CD57+ T cells (not recorded which) from PBMCs. This clonotype originated in a human donor in good health, serving as a control. The CDR3 DNA reads as TGTGCCAGCAGCCAAGGTCAGGGCCTTAGTCACACCTTC. Its protein is CASSQGQGLSHTF. Full variable domain (outside the CDR3, taken from reference TRBV3-1 and TRBJ1-2): DTAVSQTPKYLVTQMGNDKSIKCEQNLGHDTMYWYKQDSKKFLKIMFSYNNKELIINETVPNRFSPKSPDKAHLNLHINSLELGDSAVYFCASSQGQGLSHTFGSGTRLTVV.